This T cell receptor (beta chain) was recorded in a study of blood T cells in healthy people across ages (dated by TCRdb to between 2015 and 2017). Notes on the research overall: In model experiments, template switching captured roughly one uniquely barcoded TCR beta cDNA molecule for every two T cells. Four age groups were formed from the donors: young (average 16 years), middle-aged (approximately 39), aged (approximately 60) and long-lived (roughly 88). Age-related changes in TCR beta repertoire diversity were measured in the study by deep sequencing normalized with unique cDNA molecular identifiers. To avoid experimental bias, donors of different ages were spread randomly across the sequencing lanes. Two additional independent replicas of 1 million unique cDNA reads from the same blood draw were analyzed for two donors (one aged 18 to 29 and one aged 80 or older). Here is what the overall study found, with its caveats: The percentage of naive T cells measured by flow cytometry correlated strongly with observed TCR beta diversity. Donor CMV infection status was unknown, potentially confounding age-related changes in expanded clonotypes. As age increased, observed TCR beta diversity per million T cells dropped in a roughly linear way, and a significant reduction was already evident by age 40. Conclusive comparison of naive and antigen-experienced compartments was prevented by the profiling of bulk unsorted PBMCs. The long-lived group showed more naive CD4+ T cells, fewer expanded clones and increased TCR diversity than the aged group, suggesting age selection. Estimates of total diversity based on one million sequenced T cells were regarded as lower bounds and as underestimates.

From a lookup of the germline V gene (reference sequence), CDR1 and CDR2 are DFQATT and SNEGSKA. From the cysteine up to the phenylalanine, the CDR3 has a length of 11 residues. CDR3 DNA is the only sequence kept; it has 33 bases, read in frame from the first base. A remark on this clonotype: The antigen it recognizes is unknown. The record has no base qualities; no much larger clone is one base away.

The method was 5' RACE. Sequencing was performed on an Illumina HiSeq 2500. The second PCR ran for about 7 to 11 cycles and used a J-beta primer mix along with a sample-barcoded 5' primer. A unique molecular identifier was introduced onto each TCR beta cDNA molecule by a template-switch 5' adaptor carrying 12 random nucleotides. Each sample yielded at least 2.5 million CDR3-containing paired-end reads. First-strand cDNA synthesis was performed from all RNA using the Mint cDNA synthesis kit, with priming by a TRBC-specific oligonucleotide. Following uracil-DNA glycosylase treatment, all cDNA underwent a first 18-cycle PCR with the universal primers M1SS and BC2_uni_R. For the original study's pipeline: Normalization of each sample was performed by random selection of 1 million high-quality reads, each carrying a distinct molecular identifier. Reads sharing molecular identifiers were discarded rather than binned into consensus sequences. MiTCR, run with a Q25 quality threshold and the strictest error-elimination algorithm, handled CDR3 identification, clonotype clustering and error correction. A nonparametric unseen species model with Euler transformation was used to estimate lower-bound total TCR beta diversity. TCRdb redid the processing of the public reads, applying fastp at Q25 and MiXCR, and retained in-frame beta chains. Rows matching on CDR3 protein sequence are summarized as one entry with the most common DNA and genes. Clone size and V and J calls follow TCRdb, not the original study. The sample contains about 690,000 distinct CDR3 sequences, around 41% of them found a single time. 25% to 35% of the sample belongs to the ten largest clones.

The donors were 40 or so Caucasian individuals from Russia, aged 6 to 90 years, who were systemically healthy. Each donor gave approximately 9.3 milliliters of peripheral blood, collected into EDTA-treated Vacutainer tubes. PBMCs were isolated by Ficoll-Paque density-gradient centrifugation, with at least 7 million obtained per sample. Trizol reagent was used to extract total RNA from PBMCs, with at least 5.5 micrograms per sample. For every donor, an aliquot of PBMCs went through flow cytometry to measure the percentages of naive CD45RAhigh/CD27high T cells. This TCR was recovered from a man older than 75 in good health. Sequencing was carried out using blood. The sequence is built from TRBV20-1 and TRBJ1-2, with an unclear D gene assignment. The CDR3 reads CTTRTAPGYTF. The base sequence is TGCACCACCCGAACAGCCCCTGGCTACACCTTC.